The 2 T cell receptor beta chains below all came from one sample that was sequenced in a study of tissue T cells after allogeneic stem cell transplantation. Indicated time point: mouse harvest day 7 after allogeneic transplant. The graft held 10^6 splenic CD5+ T cells and 10^7 T-cell-depleted bone marrow cells. Profiled with immunoSEQ multiplex PCR; TCRdb holds only in-frame clones, not every one. The data show thousands of clones, 42% seen once. Source material: skin. The receptor source for this set is a female BALB/c mouse given C57BL/6 T cells with graft-versus-host disease after an allogeneic hematopoietic cell transplant.

In regard to this clone: Gene labels here are mouse ones. The CDR3 extends 1 residue past the end of the read, so its final part is completed from the germline J gene. The chain combines TRBV23 with TRBJ1-1. This CDR3 has 13 residues. The germline V gene encodes CDR1 KGHTA and CDR2 FQNQQP. The CDR3 is CSSSPGTNTEVFF. Incomplete CDR3 DNA: TGCTCCAGCAGTCCCGGGACAAACACAGAAGTCTTC.

A remark on this clone: Each gene name is a mouse one. The read finishes 1 residue shy of the CDR3 end, and the germline J gene is used to complete it. This rearrangement joins TRBV1 to TRBJ1-4; D is possibly TRBD1 (6 bases). The CDR3 extends over 14 amino acids. The V gene's germline CDR1 is NSQYPW and CDR2 LRSPGD (reference sequence). Deletions cut 0 bases from V and 7 bases from J, with 9 bases between. The CDR3 here is CTCSADQGSERLFF. The DNA read from the CDR3 is TGCACCTGCAGTGCAGACCAGGGGAGCGAAAGATTATTT.